This T cell receptor (beta chain) was identified during a study of regulatory T cells in long-lasting Graves disease. The germline CDR1 and CDR2 sequences are SGHTA and FQGNSA. The CDR3 length is 19 residues. V was clipped by 4 bases and J by 2 bases; unmatched bases: 19. To make TCR beta libraries, researchers used iRepertoire HTBI primers and Arm-PCR of CDR3 regions. From the multiplex PCR reads, TCRdb called clonotypes with MiXCR, one entry per CDR3 protein. The sample holds some 200,000 distinct CDR3 sequences, roughly 20% seen once. The time point denotes: newly diagnosed GD, antithyroid drugs for less than 3 months. Extracted RNA from PBMCs served as the source of the TCR library. This clonotype was found a few times. The sample was also linked to a second study, of T cells in Graves' hyperthyroidism and ophthalmopathy.

The receptor's source is a woman in her 30s with Graves disease. This chain uses TRBV7-2 with TRBJ2-7; TRBD2 aligns across 8 bases. The sample in question was peripheral blood mononuclear cells (PBMCs), obtained at new diagnosis, from a patient treated with antithyroid drugs. The CDR3 loop is CASSSGGASGLISTYEQYF. As DNA, the CDR3 is TGTGCCAGCAGCTCGGGGGGGGCTAGCGGACTTATATCTACCTACGAGCAGTACTTC.